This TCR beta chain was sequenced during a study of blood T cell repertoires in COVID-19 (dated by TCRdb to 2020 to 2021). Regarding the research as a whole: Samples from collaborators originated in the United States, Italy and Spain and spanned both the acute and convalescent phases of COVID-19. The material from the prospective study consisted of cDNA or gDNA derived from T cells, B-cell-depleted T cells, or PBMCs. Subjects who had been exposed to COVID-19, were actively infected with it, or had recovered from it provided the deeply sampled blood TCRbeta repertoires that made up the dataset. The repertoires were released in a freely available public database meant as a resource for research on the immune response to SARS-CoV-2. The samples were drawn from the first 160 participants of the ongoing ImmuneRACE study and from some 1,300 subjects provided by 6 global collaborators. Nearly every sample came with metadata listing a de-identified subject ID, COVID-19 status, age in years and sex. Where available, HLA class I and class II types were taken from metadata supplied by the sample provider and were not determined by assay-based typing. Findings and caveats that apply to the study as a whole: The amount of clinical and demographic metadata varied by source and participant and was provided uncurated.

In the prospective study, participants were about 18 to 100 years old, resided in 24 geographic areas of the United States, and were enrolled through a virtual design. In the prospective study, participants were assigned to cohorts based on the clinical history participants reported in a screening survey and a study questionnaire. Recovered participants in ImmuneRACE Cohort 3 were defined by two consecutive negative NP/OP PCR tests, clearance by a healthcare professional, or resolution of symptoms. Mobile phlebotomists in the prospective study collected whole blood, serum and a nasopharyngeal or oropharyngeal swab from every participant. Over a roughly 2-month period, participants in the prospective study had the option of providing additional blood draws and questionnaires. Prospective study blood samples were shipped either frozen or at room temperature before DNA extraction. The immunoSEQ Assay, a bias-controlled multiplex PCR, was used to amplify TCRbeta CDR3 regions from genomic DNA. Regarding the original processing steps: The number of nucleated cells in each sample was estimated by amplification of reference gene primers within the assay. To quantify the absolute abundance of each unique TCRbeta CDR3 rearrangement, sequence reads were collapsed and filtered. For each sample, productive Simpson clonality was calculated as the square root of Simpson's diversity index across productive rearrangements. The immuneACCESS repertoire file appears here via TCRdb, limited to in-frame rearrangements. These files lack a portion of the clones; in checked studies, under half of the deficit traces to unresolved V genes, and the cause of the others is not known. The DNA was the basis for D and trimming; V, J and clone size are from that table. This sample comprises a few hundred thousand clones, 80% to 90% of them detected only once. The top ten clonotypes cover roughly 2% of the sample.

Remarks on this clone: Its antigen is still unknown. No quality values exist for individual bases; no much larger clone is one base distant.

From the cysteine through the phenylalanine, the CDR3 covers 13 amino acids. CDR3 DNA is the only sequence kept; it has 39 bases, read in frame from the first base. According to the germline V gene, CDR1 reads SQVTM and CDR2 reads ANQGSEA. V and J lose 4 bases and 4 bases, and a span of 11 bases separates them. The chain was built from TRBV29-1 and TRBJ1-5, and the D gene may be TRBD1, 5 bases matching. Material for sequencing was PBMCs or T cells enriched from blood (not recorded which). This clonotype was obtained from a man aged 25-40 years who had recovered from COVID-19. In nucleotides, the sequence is TGCAGCGTTGCGCCAGGGAGGAATCAGCCCCAGCATTTT. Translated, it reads CSVAPGRNQPQHF.